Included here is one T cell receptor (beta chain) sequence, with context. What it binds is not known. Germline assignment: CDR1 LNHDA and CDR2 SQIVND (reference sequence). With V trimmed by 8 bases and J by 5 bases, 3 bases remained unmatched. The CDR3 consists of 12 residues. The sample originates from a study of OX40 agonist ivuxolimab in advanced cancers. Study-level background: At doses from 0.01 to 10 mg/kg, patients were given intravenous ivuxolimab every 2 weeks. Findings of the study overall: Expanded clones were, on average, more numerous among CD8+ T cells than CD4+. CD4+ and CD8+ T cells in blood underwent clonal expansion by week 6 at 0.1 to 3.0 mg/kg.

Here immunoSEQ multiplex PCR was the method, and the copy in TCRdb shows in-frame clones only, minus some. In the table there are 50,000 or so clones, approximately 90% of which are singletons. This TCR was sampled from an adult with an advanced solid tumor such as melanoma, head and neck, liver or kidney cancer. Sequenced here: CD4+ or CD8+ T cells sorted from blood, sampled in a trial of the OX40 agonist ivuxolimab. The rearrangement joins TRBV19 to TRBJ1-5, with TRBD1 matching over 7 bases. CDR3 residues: CASRQGYQPQHF. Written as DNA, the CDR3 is TGTGCCAGTCGACAGGGATATCAGCCCCAGCATTTT.